The source of this T cell receptor (beta chain) is a study of T cell responses to AZD1222 COVID-19 vaccine. The assay was immunoSEQ multiplex PCR, and TCRdb's table has in-frame clones only and misses some. The table shows approximately 120,000 clones, with 90% to 95% occurring only once. The V gene's germline CDR1 is LGHDT and CDR2 YNNKEL (reference sequence). Trimming took 4 bases from V and 3 from J, leaving 12 bases between them. The CDR3 is 14 residues long. The sample here was peripheral blood, taken on day 0 of AZD1222 vaccination. This sequence was found in an adult in good health. The chain couples TRBV3-1 (or the pseudogene TRBV3-2) to TRBJ1-1; a possible D gene is TRBD1 (5 bases). DNA for the CDR3: TGTGCCAGCAGCCGGGACCTCCTGCACACTGAAGCTTTCTTT. It codes for CASSRDLLHTEAFF.